The 2 T cell receptor beta chains reported below all come from one sample, sequenced in a study of control samples from healthy donors and cancer patients. TCRdb's copy holds only in-frame clones and misses some; the assay was immunoSEQ multiplex PCR. The sample yields tens of thousands of clones, over 85% seen once. Sequencing input: PBMCs. The receptors were gathered from a man aged 55 to 70 with colorectal cancer.

The chain carries TRBV6-5 and TRBJ2-5, with unresolved D. In germline, CDR1 is MNHEY, CDR2 SVGAGI. This CDR3 spans 10 amino acids. Trimming removed 10 bases at V and 5 bases at J, with 8 bases between. The DNA for the CDR3 is TGTGCCACCAACATCGAGACCCAGTACTTC. Translated: CATNIETQYF.

The J gene is TRBJ1-4, the V gene TRBV7-2; a possible D gene is TRBD1 (5 bases). Trimming left V 2 bases short and J 4 bases short, with 14 bases between. Germline V gene lookup returns CDR1 SGHTA and CDR2 FQGNSA. The CDR3 runs 16 residues. The CDR3 coding sequence is TGTGCCAGCAGCTTAACCTCCGGGGCGAATAATGAAAAACTGTTTTTT. This codes for CASSLTSGANNEKLFF.